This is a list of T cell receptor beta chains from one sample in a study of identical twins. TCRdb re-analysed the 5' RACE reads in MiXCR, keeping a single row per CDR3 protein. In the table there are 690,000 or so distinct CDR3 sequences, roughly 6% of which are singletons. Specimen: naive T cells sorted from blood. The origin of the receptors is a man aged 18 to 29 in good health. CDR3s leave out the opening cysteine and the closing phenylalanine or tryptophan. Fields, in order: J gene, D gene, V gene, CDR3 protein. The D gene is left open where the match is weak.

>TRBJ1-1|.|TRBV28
ATTVGDLRAF
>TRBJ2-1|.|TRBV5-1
ASSLRWENEQF
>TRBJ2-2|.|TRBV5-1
ASSSGVTGELF
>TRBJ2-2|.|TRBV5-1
ASSIDRNTGELF
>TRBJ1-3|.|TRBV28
ASSRSAGNTIY
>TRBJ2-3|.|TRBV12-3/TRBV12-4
ASSLMARGGTDTQY
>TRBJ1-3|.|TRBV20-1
SARKKEGLSGNTIY
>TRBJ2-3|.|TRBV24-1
ATSDSGGGPTDTQY
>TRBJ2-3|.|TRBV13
ASSPPMGPDTQY
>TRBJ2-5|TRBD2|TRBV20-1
SAGTPPAGRETQY